Listed below are T cell receptor beta chains from one sample, sequenced in a study of long-term antiretroviral therapy in people with HIV. The repertoire was sequenced with immunoSEQ multiplex PCR; TCRdb's copy has only in-frame clones and lacks some. The table includes about 12,000 clones, approximately 80% detected once. The sequenced sample was unsorted PBMCs, obtained 1.3 years after starting antiretroviral therapy. The receptors derive from a woman under 30 with HIV. Each CDR3 is given without its conserved first and last residue. Expanded clones get a size class; other rows say once, few or many, or leave the size out.

size,J,V,CDR3
once,TRBJ2-1,TRBV11-2,ASSLVRLAASNEQF
.,TRBJ1-2,TRBV5-1,ASSLYGGDGYT
.,TRBJ2-7,TRBV2,ASRRGESQYEQY
.,TRBJ2-6,TRBV5-6,ASSGLGSGANVLT
few,TRBJ1-5,TRBV6-1,ASSDQGPINQPQH
.,TRBJ2-7,TRBV28,ASRLLAKSTYEQY
.,TRBJ1-5,TRBV11-2,ASSADWDQPQH
.,TRBJ2-1,TRBV4-3,ASSQSTGVSSPF
.,TRBJ1-6,TRBV6-1,ASIPDRGLNSPLH
.,TRBJ1-2,TRBV7-8,ASTLYQQGHRDGYT
few,TRBJ2-7,TRBV4-2,ASSQGGGQTYYEQY
.,TRBJ2-2,TRBV7-2,ASSLVGGGGNTGELF
.,TRBJ2-7,TRBV7-9,ASSSQDGALSYEQY
.,TRBJ1-5,TRBV6-5,ASSQTGWDQPQH
.,TRBJ2-1,TRBV28,ASSPVAGGFGNEQF
.,TRBJ2-4,TRBV10-3,AIREGGENIQY
.,TRBJ1-1,TRBV27,ASRRQGLDTEAF
.,TRBJ2-7,TRBV6-1,ASAQTAPYEQY
.,TRBJ1-2,TRBV7-2,ASRGPFGGYT
.,TRBJ1-6,TRBV4-2,ASKNRGRDSPLH
.,TRBJ2-7,TRBV9,ASSRREGHEQY
.,TRBJ2-7,TRBV28,ASSFRDRGAYEQY
few,TRBJ1-5,TRBV6-1,ASSADRNQPQH
once,TRBJ2-7,TRBV6-1,ASSNRVGDSYEQY
.,TRBJ2-2,TRBV2,ASTLDNGAGELF
few,TRBJ2-1,TRBV9,ASSVVAGGFNEQF
.,TRBJ2-3,TRBV19,ASTGTVTSTDTQY
.,TRBJ1-2,TRBV7-9,ASSLAHRGRKVSYGYT